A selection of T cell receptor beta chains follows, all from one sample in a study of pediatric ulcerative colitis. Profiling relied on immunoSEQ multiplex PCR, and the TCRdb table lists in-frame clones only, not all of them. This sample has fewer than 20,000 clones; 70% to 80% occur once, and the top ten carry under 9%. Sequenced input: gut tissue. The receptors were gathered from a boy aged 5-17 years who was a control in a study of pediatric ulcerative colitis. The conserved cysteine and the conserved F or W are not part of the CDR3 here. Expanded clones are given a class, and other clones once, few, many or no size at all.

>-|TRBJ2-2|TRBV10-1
ASSRDTGELF
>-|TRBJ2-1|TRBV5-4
ASSLAAGAQFFEQF
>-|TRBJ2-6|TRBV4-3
ASSQDWPSGANVLT
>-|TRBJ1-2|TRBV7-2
ASSLDNRTPYGYT
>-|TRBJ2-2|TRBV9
ASSRGTGELF
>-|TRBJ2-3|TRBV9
ASSVGRLAGTDTQY
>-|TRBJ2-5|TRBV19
ASSPGTSVPPKY
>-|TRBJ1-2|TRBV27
ASSITAAYGYT
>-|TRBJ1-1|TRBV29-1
SVGTGEGTEAF
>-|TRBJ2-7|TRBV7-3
ASSLGEDREQY
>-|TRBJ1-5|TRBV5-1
ASSLALHQPQH
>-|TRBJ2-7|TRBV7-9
ASSLTGQGSYEQY
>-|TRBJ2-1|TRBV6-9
ASSARDRGSGQF
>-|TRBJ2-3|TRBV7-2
ASSLAYPGGGSDTQY
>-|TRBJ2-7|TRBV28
ASSAYREQY
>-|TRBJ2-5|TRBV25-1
ASSDWGGETQY
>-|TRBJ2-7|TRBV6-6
ASSYQGQGRYEQY
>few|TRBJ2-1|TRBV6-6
ASATTPGGSNEQF
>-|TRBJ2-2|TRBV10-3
AIGPNTGELF
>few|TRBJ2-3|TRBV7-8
ASRRTGGHDTQY
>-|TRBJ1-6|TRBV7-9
ASSLGTSSNSPLH
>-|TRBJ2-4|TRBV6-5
ASRRFSGGENIQY
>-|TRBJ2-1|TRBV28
ASSPQYSGTGLSEQF
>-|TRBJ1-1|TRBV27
ASSLNANRGTEAF
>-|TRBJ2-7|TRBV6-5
ASSYFRLANEQY
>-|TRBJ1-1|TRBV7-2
ASSPRLYTEAF
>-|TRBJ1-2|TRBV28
ASSSHLNYGYT
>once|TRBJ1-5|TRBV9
ASSEGQGRVGPQH
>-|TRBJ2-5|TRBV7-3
ASSFAGLAGETQY
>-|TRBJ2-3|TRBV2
ASSRQGGTDTQY
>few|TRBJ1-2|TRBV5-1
ASSLTGDVEYGYT
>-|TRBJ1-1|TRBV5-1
ASSPDRGVNTEAF
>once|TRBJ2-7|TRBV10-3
AISGGSDEQY
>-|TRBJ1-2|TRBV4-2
ASSQEGTGGFGYT
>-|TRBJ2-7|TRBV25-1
ASRSPLAHEQY
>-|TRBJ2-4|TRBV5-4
ASSLDIAKNIQY
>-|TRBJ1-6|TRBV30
AWSGVTNSPLH
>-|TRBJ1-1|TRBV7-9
ASSLGGGQDREAF
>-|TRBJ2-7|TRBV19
ASSTRDETYEQY
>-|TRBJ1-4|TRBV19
ASSPGGAWEKLF
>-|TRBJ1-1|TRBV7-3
ASSMTGTELEAF
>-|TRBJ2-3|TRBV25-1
ASSRSSGSTDTQY
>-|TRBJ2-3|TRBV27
ASSPNPRTVSTDTQY
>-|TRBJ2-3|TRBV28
ASSLSLGTDTQY
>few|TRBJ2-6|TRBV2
ASSESGAGANVLT
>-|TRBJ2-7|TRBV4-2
ASSQDETSAYEQY
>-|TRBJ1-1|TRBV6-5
ASSYTLSDTEAF
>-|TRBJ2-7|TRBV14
ASSQALAGGINEQY
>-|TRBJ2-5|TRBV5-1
ASSFEGGGETQY
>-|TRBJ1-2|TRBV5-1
ASRNLPGRPYGYT
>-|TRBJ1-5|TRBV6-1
ASSEVRGQGLKH
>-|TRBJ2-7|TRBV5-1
ASSKNSGEHEQY